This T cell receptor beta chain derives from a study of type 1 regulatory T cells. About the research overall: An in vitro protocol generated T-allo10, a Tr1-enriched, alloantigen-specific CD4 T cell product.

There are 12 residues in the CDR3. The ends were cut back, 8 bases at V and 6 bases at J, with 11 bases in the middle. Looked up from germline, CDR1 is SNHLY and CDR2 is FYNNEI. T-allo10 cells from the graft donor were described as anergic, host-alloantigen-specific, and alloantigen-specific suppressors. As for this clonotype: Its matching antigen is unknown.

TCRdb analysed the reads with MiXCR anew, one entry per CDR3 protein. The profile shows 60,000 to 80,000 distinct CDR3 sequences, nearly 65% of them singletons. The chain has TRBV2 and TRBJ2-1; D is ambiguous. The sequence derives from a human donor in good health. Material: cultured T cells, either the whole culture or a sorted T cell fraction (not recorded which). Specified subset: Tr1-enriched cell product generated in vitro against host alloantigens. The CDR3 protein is CASQRSPNEQFF. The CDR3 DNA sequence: TGTGCCAGCCAAAGGAGCCCCAATGAGCAGTTCTTC. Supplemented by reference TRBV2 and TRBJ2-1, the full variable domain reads EPEVTQTPSHQVTQMGQEVILRCVPISNHLYFYWYRQILGQKVEFLVSFYNNEISEKSEIFDDQFSVERPDGSNFTLKIRSTKLEDSAMYFCASQRSPNEQFFGPGTRLTVL.